One sample yielded the 17 T cell receptor beta chains listed below, sequenced in a study of spatial heterogeneity in lung cancer. This sample's time point: blood at routine non-recurrence follow-up after resection. Unsorted samples of tumor, nontumor lung or frozen PBMC had their whole RNA sequenced. TCRdb re-called the 5' RACE reads with MiXCR, one entry per CDR3 protein. There are around 110,000 distinct CDR3 sequences in the sample; 10% to 15% occur only once, and 16% lies in the top ten. Sequenced material: PBMCs, taken at follow-up. The receptors originated from a male donor with early-stage non-small cell lung cancer.

This clonotype showed up just a few times. This rearrangement joins TRBV28 to TRBJ1-6; the match to TRBD1 covers 9 bases. The CDR3 is 15 residues long. V dropped 11 bases and J dropped 7; count of bases not matched to a gene: 12. Germline assignment: CDR1 MDHEN and CDR2 SYDVKM. The CDR3 DNA follows: TGTGCCTCCACAGGGGGCGCATCGCGAAATTCACCCCTCCACTTT. Its translation is CASTGGASRNSPLHF.

This clonotype was recorded a few times. The chain uses TRBV3-1 and TRBJ1-3, with D perhaps TRBD1 (5 bases). Looked up from germline, CDR1 is LGHDT and CDR2 is YNNKEL (reference sequence). The CDR3 length is 18 residues. V gave up 2 bases and J gave up 1 base, with 18 bases separating them. The CDR3: CASSQQRNSGRSGNTIYF. The CDR3 nucleotides are TGTGCCAGCAGCCAACAGAGGAATTCAGGGAGATCTGGAAACACCATATATTTT.

This clonotype came up a few times. The chain has TRBV3-1 and TRBJ1-5, with 10 bases aligning to TRBD1. CDR1 is LGHDT and CDR2 is YNNKEL in the germline V gene (reference sequence). The V segment lost 4 bases and the J segment 5 bases; nucleotides outside the gene matches: 5. This CDR3 comprises 15 residues. The CDR3 reads CASSRPGQGYQPQHF. CDR3 sequence (DNA): TGTGCCAGCAGCCGTCCGGGACAGGGGTATCAGCCCCAGCATTTT.

This clonotype was seen ten or more times. The V gene is TRBV4-2, the J gene TRBJ2-1; 9 nucleotides agree with TRBD1. The CDR3 totals 13 residues. CDR1 LGHNA and CDR2 YNFKEQ come from the germline V gene. Trimming at V came to 1 base and at J to 8 bases, leaving 0 bases not matched to a gene. The CDR3 DNA follows: TGTGCCAGCAGCCAAGGACAGGGGGATGAGCAGTTCTTC. Residues: CASSQGQGDEQFF.

This chain uses TRBV7-3 with TRBJ2-1, with a possible D match to TRBD2 (5 bases). Germline-derived CDR1 and CDR2 are SGHTA and FQGTGA. Trimming removed 4 bases at V and 0 bases at J, with 16 bases between. The CDR3 contains 17 residues. The CDR3 spells CASSYQGGLLSYNEQFF. The CDR3 DNA is TGTGCCAGCAGCTACCAAGGAGGACTCCTCTCCTACAATGAGCAGTTCTTC.

This clonotype was counted at least ten times. The chain combines TRBV5-1 with TRBJ2-1; 7 bases line up with TRBD2. The CDR3 runs 15 residues. V trimming: 4 bases; J trimming: 0 bases; junction bases outside the gene matches: 4. Germline values: CDR1 SGHRS, CDR2 YFSETQ. The CDR3 DNA reads as TGCGCCAGCAGCCGCGGGGGAAGCTCCTACAATGAGCAGTTCTTC. Amino acids: CASSRGGSSYNEQFF.

This clonotype was counted many times. The V and J genes are TRBV29-1 and TRBJ1-1, with TRBD1 as a possible D gene (6 bases). CDR1 SQVTM and CDR2 ANQGSEA come from the germline V gene. V was trimmed by 6 bases and J by 12 bases, leaving 17 bases between them. The CDR3 spans 11 residues. This CDR3 is CSVGGQGKTFF. The CDR3 DNA reads as TGCAGCGTGGGAGGGCAGGGGAAGACTTTCTTT.

The genes are TRBV20-1 and TRBJ2-3, with D tentatively TRBD2 (6 bases). The germline V gene has CDR1 DFQATT and CDR2 SNEGSKA (reference sequence). V was cut by 7 bases and J by 1 base, with 18 bases left in between. The CDR3 sequence is 15 residues long. In DNA form, the CDR3 reads TGCAGTGTACCAAAGGGAGGTGTCGGCACAGATACGCAGTATTTT. Translating gives CSVPKGGVGTDTQYF.

This clonotype was detected a few times. V gene TRBV18 combines with J gene TRBJ1-1, with 7 bases that match TRBD1. The germline gives CDR1 KGHSH, CDR2 LQKENI. V was pared by 3 bases and J by 2 bases, with 6 bases of the junction left unmatched. This CDR3 region has 15 residues. This CDR3 reads CASSPPGQLNTEAFF. CDR3 nucleotide sequence: TGTGCCAGCTCACCGCCGGGACAGCTAAACACTGAAGCTTTCTTT. Full variable domain (missing parts from reference TRBV18 and TRBJ1-1): NAGVMQNPRHLVRRRGQEARLRCSPMKGHSHVYWYRQLPEEGLKFMVYLQKENIIDESGMPKERFSAEFPKEGPSILRIQQVVRGDSAAYFCASSPPGQLNTEAFFGQGTRLTVV.

This clonotype was observed a few times. The V gene is TRBV10-3, the J gene TRBJ1-6, with D unresolved. The CDR3 covers 15 residues. The germline CDR1 and CDR2 sequences are ENHRY and SYGVKD. The V and J ends lost 4 bases and 7 bases respectively, with 14 bases between them. CDR3 bases: TGTGCCATCAGTGCCTCAGATAGGGTAAATTCACCCCTCCACTTT. Its protein is CAISASDRVNSPLHF.

The chain recombines TRBV24-1 with TRBJ2-1; the D gene is possibly TRBD2 (7 bases). The germline V gene has CDR1 KGHDR and CDR2 SFDVKD. V lost 9 bases and J lost 6, with 20 bases in between. This CDR3 spans 15 amino acids. CDR3 coding DNA: TGTGCCACCCTTGAGGAGGGGGGGGGCATCAATGAGCAGTTCTTC. Its protein product is CATLEEGGGINEQFF.

In its sample, this clonotype was seen many times. DNA for the CDR3: TGCAGCGTTGAAGAGGCAGGGAAGAACATTCAGTACTTC. Encoded protein: CSVEEAGKNIQYF. The rearrangement joins TRBV29-1 to TRBJ2-4, with D perhaps matching TRBD1 (5 bases). Germline assignment: CDR1 SQVTM and CDR2 ANQGSEA. CDR3 length: 13 residues. The V end lost 0 bases, the J end lost 7 bases, and 10 bases lay between the germline ends. Variable domain in full (rest from reference TRBV29-1 and TRBJ2-4): SAVISQKPSRDICQRGTSLTIQCQVDSQVTMMFWYRQQPGQSLTLIATANQGSEATYESGFVIDKFPISRPNLTFSTLTVSNMSPEDSSIYLCSVEEAGKNIQYFGAGTRLSVL.

The rearrangement joins TRBV20-1 to TRBJ2-7; the D gene is possibly TRBD2 (7 bases). Trimming pared 5 bases from V and 3 bases from J, leaving 11 bases between. This CDR3 contains 12 residues. CDR1 and CDR2 (germline): DFQATT, SNEGSKA (reference sequence). CDR3 in DNA: TGCAGTGCTGCGGGGGCAATCTACGAGCAGTACTTC. Its translation: CSAAGAIYEQYF.

This sequence joins TRBV20-1 and TRBJ1-2; no clear D. This CDR3 has 12 amino acids. V was cut by 0 bases and J by 2 bases, with 4 bases left in between. Per germline, CDR1 DFQATT and CDR2 SNEGSKA (reference sequence). CDR3 in amino acids: CSARDSNYGYTF. The CDR3 DNA follows: TGCAGTGCTAGAGACAGCAACTATGGCTACACCTTC.

The chain couples TRBV12-3 or TRBV12-4 to TRBJ2-1; 8 bases map to TRBD2. J lost 8 bases, V lost 5 bases, and 14 bases had no gene match. The CDR3 runs 16 residues. CDR3 protein: CASSPLGGGFRDEQFF. CDR3 DNA: TGTGCCAGCAGTCCACTCGGGGGGGGGTTCAGGGATGAGCAGTTCTTC.

At least ten counts were recorded for this clonotype. This chain joins TRBV20-1 and TRBJ1-5; no clear D. Trimming removed 1 base at V and 0 bases at J, with 4 bases between. The length of the CDR3 is 13 residues. Germline loops: CDR1 DFQATT, CDR2 SNEGSKA (reference sequence). CDR3 DNA sequence: TGCAGTGCTAGAGGGAATAGCAATCAGCCCCAGCATTTT. Protein sequence: CSARGNSNQPQHF.

J is TRBJ2-4 and V is TRBV2; no clear D gene. Per the germline V gene, CDR1 is SNHLY and CDR2 is FYNNEI. The CDR3 spans 16 residues. V was pared by 8 bases and J by 0 bases, with 17 bases between. Written as DNA, the CDR3 is TGTGCCAGCGACGCTGTGGGCAGGCTAGCCAAAAACATTCAGTACTTC. Protein: CASDAVGRLAKNIQYF.